The clone carrying this T cell receptor beta chain was counted many times. Antigen: not known. The data belong to a study of T-cell memory formation after mild COVID-19. Study-wide background: Clusters were largely donor specific. Study-wide results and limits: From day 15 to 85, contracting clones were balanced between CD4 and CD8, whereas later expanders leaned toward CD4+. Detection of some responders pre-infection suggested pre-existing cross-reactive memory T cells participated.

Barcoded TCR alpha and TCR beta cDNA libraries with UMIs came from 5'RACE using constant-segment primers. One entry per CDR3 protein, called by TCRdb with MiXCR from the 5' RACE reads. The sample has 250,000 or so distinct CDR3 sequences, 8% to 9.5% seen once. V lost 1 base and J lost 4, with 11 bases in between. Germline-derived CDR1 and CDR2 are MGHRA and YSYEKL. The CDR3 is 14 amino acids. The sequence was obtained from a man between 18 and 35 years old who had mild COVID-19 (a few samples of this study predate the infection). Cell type and time point are not known. Material: PBMCs or a T cell subset sorted from them (not recorded which). This chain connects TRBV4-1 to TRBJ2-7; possibly TRBD1 for D (6 bases). CDR3 in amino acids: CASSQAPTGYEQYV. The CDR3 nucleotides read TGCGCCAGCAGCCAAGCCCCGACAGGATACGAGCAGTACGTC.